This paragraph reports one T cell receptor (beta chain). This specimen belongs to a study of CXCR3-negative and CXCR3-positive naive CD8 T cells. UMI-tagged TRB cDNA libraries were built via 5' RACE. TCRdb reprocessed the 5' RACE reads; each CDR3 protein has one entry and no DNA is given. This listing includes fewer than 80,000 distinct CDR3 sequences. CDR1 and CDR2 (germline): SGHKS, YYEKEE (reference sequence). CDR3 length equals 12 residues. This receptor was identified in a human donor in good health. Some clones in this sample may be carry-over from other donors' samples. Input material: naive CXCR3- CD8+ T cells from blood. Subset noted: CD45RO-CCR7+CD27+CD95- naive CD8+ T cells lacking CXCR3 (TNR3-). V usage is TRBV5-5 and J usage is TRBJ2-7; without DNA, the TCRdb call of TRBD1 cannot be checked. The CDR3 region is CASSQQGPEQYF. The variable domain in full, completed from reference TRBV5-5 and TRBJ2-7, reads DAGVTQSPTHLIKTRGQQVTLRCSPISGHKSVSWYQQVLGQGPQFIFQYYEKEERGRGNFPDRFSARQFPNYSSELNVNALLLGDSALYLCASSQQGPEQYFGPGTRLTVT.